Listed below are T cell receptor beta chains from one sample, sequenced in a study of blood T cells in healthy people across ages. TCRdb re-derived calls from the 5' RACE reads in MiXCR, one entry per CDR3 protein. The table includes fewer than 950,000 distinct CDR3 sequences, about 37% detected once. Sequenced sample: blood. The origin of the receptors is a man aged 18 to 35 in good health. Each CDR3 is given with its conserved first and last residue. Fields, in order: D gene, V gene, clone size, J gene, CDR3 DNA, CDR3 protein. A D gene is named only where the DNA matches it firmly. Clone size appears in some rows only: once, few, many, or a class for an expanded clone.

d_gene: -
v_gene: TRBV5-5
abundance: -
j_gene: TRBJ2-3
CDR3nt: TGTGCCAGCAGCTTGGTGGACCCTAAGCATACGCAGTATTTT
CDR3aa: CASSLVDPKHTQYF

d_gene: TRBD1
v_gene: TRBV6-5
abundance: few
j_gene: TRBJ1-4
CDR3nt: TGTGCCAGCAGTCACCTCAGGGGGCGAGGGGAAAAACTGTTTTTT
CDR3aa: CASSHLRGRGEKLFF

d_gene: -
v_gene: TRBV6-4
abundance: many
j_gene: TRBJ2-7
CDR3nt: TGTGCCAGCAGTGACGGAGCCTACGAGCAGTACTTC
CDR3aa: CASSDGAYEQYF

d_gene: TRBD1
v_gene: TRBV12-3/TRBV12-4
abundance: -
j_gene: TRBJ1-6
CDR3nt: TGTGCCAGCAGTTTAGCAGACAGGGTTTCACCCCTCCACTTT
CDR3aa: CASSLADRVSPLHF

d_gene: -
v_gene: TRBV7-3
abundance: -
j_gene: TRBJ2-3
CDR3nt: TGTGCCAGCAGCTTACAGTACGGGGGCAGCACAGATACGCAGTATTTT
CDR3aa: CASSLQYGGSTDTQYF

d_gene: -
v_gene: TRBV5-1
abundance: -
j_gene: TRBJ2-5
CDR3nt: TGCGTCAGCAGGAGGGGACAGAACCAAGAGACCCAGTACTTC
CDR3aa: CVSRRGQNQETQYF

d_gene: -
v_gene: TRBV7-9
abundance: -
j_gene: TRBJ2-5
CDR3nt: TGTGCCAGCAGCTCGGCCGGGACTCAAGAGACCCAGTACTTC
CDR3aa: CASSSAGTQETQYF

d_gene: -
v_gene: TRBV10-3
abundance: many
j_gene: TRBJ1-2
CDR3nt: TGTGCCATAGCTCGGGGGAACTATGGCTACACCTTC
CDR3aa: CAIARGNYGYTF

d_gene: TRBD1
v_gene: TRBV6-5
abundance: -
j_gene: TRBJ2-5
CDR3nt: TGTGCCAGCAGTTACCAATCCAGGACAGGGGGAGAGACCCAGTACTTC
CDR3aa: CASSYQSRTGGETQYF

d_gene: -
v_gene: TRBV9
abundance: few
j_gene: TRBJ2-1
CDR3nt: TGTGCCAGCAGCCCCGTCCGGAGCTCCTACAATGAGCAGTTCTTC
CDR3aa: CASSPVRSSYNEQFF

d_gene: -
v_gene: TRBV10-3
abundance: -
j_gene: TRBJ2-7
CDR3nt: TGTGCCATCAGTGCCCTCGGAGGGGGCGCGCGGAATGAGCAGTACTTC
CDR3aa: CAISALGGGARNEQYF

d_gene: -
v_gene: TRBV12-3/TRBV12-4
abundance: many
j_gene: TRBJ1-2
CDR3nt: TGTGCCAGCAGCTACAGCCTCTATGGCTACACCTTC
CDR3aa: CASSYSLYGYTF

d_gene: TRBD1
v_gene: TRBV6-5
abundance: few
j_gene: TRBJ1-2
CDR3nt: TGTGCCAGCACCGCAAACCTCCGACAGGGGATCTATGGCTACACCTTC
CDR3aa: CASTANLRQGIYGYTF

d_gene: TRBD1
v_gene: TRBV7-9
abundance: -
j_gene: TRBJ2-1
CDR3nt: TGTGCCAGCAGCCCGAGGGGGACAGGGTATGAGCAGTTCTTC
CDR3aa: CASSPRGTGYEQFF

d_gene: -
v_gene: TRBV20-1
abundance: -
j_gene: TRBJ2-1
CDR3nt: TGCAGTGCTAGAGATGGCCTACCGAGCTCCTACAATGAGCAGTTCTTC
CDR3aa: CSARDGLPSSYNEQFF

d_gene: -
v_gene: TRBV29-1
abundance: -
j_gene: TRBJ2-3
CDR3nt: TGCAGCGTGCCCGATAAGTTGTCGGATACGCAGTATTTT
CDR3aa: CSVPDKLSDTQYF

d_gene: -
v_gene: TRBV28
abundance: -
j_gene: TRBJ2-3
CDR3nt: TGTGCCAGCACCAAAAGGGCAGCTTGGAACACAGATACGCAGTATTTT
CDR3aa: CASTKRAAWNTDTQYF

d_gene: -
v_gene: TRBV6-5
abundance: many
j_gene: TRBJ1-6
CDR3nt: TGTGCCAGCAGTTACTACAATTCACCCCTCCACTTT
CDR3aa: CASSYYNSPLHF

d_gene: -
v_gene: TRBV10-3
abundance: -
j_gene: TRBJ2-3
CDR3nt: TGTGCCATCAGTGTCCAGGCGGAGGATACGCAGTATTTT
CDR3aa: CAISVQAEDTQYF

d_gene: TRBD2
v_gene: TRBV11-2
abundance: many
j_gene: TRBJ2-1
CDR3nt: TGTGCCAGCAGCTTAGATCGCATTAGCGGGGGGCTATACAATGAGCAGTTCTTC
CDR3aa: CASSLDRISGGLYNEQFF

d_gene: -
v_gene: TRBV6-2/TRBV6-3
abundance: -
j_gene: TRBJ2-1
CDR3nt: TGTGCCAGCAGTGACAGAGGGGCCCTTACAAATGAGCAGTTCTTC
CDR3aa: CASSDRGALTNEQFF

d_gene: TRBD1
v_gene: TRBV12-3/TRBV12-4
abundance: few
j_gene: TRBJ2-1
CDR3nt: TGTGCCAGCAGTGGACAGGGGGCCCCCTTGGATGAGCAGTTCTTC
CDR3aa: CASSGQGAPLDEQFF

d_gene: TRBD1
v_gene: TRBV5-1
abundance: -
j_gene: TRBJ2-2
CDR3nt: TGCGCCAGCAGCACCTGGACAGGGGGAAACACCGGGGAGCTGTTTTTT
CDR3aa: CASSTWTGGNTGELFF

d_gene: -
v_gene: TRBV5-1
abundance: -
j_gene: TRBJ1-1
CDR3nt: TGCGCCAGCAGCTTGTGGCCTGAGTCATGGGCTTTCTTT
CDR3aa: CASSLWPESWAFF

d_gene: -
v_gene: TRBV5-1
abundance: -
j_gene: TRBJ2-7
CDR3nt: TGCGCCAGCAGCGACGACGGGGGTTCCGAGCAGTACTTC
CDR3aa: CASSDDGGSEQYF

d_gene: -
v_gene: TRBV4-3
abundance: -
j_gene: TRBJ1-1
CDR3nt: TGCGCCAGCAGCCAAGATTCGACAGCGAACACTGAAGCTTTCTTT
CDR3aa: CASSQDSTANTEAFF

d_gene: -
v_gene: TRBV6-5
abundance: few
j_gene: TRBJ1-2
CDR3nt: TGTGCCAGCAGACCCTCCGAACAGATCTATGGCTACACCTTC
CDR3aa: CASRPSEQIYGYTF

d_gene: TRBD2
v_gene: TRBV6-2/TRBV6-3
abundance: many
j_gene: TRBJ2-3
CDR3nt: TGTGCCAGCACGACTAGCAGAGATACGCAGTATTTT
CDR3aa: CASTTSRDTQYF

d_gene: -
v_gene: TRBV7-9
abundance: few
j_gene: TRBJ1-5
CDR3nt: TGTGCCAGCAGCTTATTGGGGGGCCCCAATCAGCCCCAGCATTTT
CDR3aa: CASSLLGGPNQPQHF

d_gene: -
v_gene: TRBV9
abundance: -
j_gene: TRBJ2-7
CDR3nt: TGTGCCAGCAGCCTAAATTCGGCAGTCGAGCAGTACTTC
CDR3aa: CASSLNSAVEQYF

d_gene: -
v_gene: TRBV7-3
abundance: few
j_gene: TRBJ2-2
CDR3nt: TGTGCCAGCACCGTCTCGGGCGGGGAGCTGTTTTTT
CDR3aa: CASTVSGGELFF

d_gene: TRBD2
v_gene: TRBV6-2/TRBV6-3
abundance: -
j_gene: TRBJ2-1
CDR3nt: TGTGCCAGCAGCGTAGCGGGGGGTACCTACAATGAGCAGTTCTTC
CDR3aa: CASSVAGGTYNEQFF

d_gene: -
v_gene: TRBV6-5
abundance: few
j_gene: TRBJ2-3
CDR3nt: TGTGCCAGCAGTTACCCCCGGGGAGATACGCAGTATTTT
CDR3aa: CASSYPRGDTQYF

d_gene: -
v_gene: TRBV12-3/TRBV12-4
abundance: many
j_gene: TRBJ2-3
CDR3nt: TGCGCCAGCAGCCCCACTCGGGATACGCAGTATTTT
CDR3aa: CASSPTRDTQYF

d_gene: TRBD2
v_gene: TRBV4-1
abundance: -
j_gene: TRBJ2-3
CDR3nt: TGCGCCAGCAGCGTTCGACTAGCGGGGGCCCGCACAGATACGCAGTATTTT
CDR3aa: CASSVRLAGARTDTQYF

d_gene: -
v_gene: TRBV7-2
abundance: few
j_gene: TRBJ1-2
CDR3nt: TGTGCCAGCAGCCTCGGCGGGAGGCCGGGTGGCTACACCTTC
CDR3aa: CASSLGGRPGGYTF

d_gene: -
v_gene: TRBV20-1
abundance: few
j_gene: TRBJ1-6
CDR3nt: TGCAGTGCTAGCCACGAGGCTCGTACTAATTCACCCCTCCACTTT
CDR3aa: CSASHEARTNSPLHF

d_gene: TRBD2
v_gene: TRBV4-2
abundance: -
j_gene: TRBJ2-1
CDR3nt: TGTGCCAGCAGCCGTATTAGCGGGGGGAGCTCCTACAATGAGCAGTTCTTC
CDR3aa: CASSRISGGSSYNEQFF

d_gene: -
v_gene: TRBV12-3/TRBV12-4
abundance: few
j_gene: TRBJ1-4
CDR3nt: TGTGCCAGCAGTCCCCCCTCCGGGAATGAAAAACTGTTTTTT
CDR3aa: CASSPPSGNEKLFF

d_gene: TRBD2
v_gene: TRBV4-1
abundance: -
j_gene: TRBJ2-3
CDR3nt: TGCGCCACCCGACTAGCGGGTCAAGATACGCAGTATTTT
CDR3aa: CATRLAGQDTQYF

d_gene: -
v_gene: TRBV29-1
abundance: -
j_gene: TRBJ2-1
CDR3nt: TGCAGCGTTGGGGAGCCTCAAGAGACCCAGTTCTTC
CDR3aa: CSVGEPQETQFF

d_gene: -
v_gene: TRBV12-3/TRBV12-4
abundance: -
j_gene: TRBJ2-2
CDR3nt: TGTGCCAGCAGTCCGGGACCCCCGAACACCGGGGAGCTGTTTTTT
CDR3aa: CASSPGPPNTGELFF

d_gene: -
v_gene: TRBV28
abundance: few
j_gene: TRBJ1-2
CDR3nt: -
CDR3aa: CASSFGPGGYGYTF

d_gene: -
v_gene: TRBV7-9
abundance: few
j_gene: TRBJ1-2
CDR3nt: TGTGCCAGCACCGGGACTCCTTGGGGCTACACCTTC
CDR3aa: CASTGTPWGYTF

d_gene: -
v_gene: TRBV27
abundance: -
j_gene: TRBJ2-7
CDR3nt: TGTGCCAGCAGTTCGCCTGGGTTCTACGAGCAGTACTTC
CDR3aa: CASSSPGFYEQYF

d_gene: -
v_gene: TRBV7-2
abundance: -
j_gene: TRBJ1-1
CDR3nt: TGTGCCAGCAAACGGATGAGGGACACTGAAGCTTTCTTT
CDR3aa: CASKRMRDTEAFF

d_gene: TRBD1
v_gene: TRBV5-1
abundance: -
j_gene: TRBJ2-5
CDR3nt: TGCGCCAGCAGCGAGGGACAGGGGCAGGGAGAGACCCAGTACTTC
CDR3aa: CASSEGQGQGETQYF

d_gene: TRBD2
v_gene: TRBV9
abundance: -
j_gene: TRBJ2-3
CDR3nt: TGTGCCAGCAGCTCACCCGGGGGGACTAGCAGAAGGACAGATACGCAGTATTTT
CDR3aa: CASSSPGGTSRRTDTQYF

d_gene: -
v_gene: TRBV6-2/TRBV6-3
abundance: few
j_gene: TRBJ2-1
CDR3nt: TGTGCCAGCGGAACTCAGGGGCCCAATGAGCAGTTCTTC
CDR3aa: CASGTQGPNEQFF

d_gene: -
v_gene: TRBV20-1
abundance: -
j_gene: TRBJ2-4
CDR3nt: TGCAGTGCTAGATCCCCAGCACCCGGCGGAGCTTACGGGCAGTACTTC
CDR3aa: CSARSPAPGGAYGQYF

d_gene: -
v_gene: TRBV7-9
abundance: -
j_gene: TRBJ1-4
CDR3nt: TGTGCCAGCAGCCACGGGGAGGACGAAAAACTGTTTTTT
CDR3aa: CASSHGEDEKLFF

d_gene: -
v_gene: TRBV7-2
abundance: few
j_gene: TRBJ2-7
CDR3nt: TGTGCCAGCAGCTCCCGGGCAAACAATGAGCAGTACTTC
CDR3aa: CASSSRANNEQYF

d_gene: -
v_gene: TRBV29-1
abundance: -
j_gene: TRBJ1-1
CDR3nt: TGCAGCGTTGATCGACAGGAGGGGGGGGCGAACACTGAAGCTTTCTTT
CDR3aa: CSVDRQEGGANTEAFF

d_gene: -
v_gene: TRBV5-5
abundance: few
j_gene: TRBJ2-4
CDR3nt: TGTGCCAGCAGCCCTAATGGGGGGAGTGCAAACATTCAGTACTTC
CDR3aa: CASSPNGGSANIQYF

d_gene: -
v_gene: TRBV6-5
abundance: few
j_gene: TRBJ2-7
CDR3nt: TGTGCCAGCAGTTACGGGACGGTGAGCTCCTACGAGCAGTACTTC
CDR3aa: CASSYGTVSSYEQYF